A selection of T cell receptor beta chains follows, all from one sample in a study of T-cell memory formation after mild COVID-19. MiXCR was run by TCRdb on the 5' RACE reads, yielding one entry per CDR3 protein. This table holds about half a million distinct CDR3 sequences, 15% to 20% found once. Sequenced sample: PBMCs or a T cell subset sorted from them (not recorded which). These receptors were obtained from an adult woman who had mild COVID-19 (a few samples of this study predate the infection). Cell type and time point are not known. CDR3s include the opening cysteine and the closing phenylalanine or tryptophan. A D gene is named only where the DNA matches it firmly. Where a row states a size, it is once, few, many or the class of an expanded clone; other rows omit it.

cdr3_length: 12; v_call: TRBV18; j_call: TRBJ2-7; clone_size: .; d_call: .; cdr3_aa: CASSPAPNEQYF; cdr3_nt: TGTGCCAGCTCACCAGCCCCGAACGAGCAGTACTTC
cdr3_length: 15; v_call: TRBV6-2/TRBV6-3; j_call: TRBJ2-3; clone_size: once; d_call: .; cdr3_aa: CASSRLADYTDTQYF; cdr3_nt: TGTGCCAGCAGCCGCCTTGCGGATTACACAGATACGCAGTATTTT
cdr3_length: 14; v_call: TRBV24-1; j_call: TRBJ2-1; clone_size: .; d_call: .; cdr3_aa: CATSARLSYNEQFF; cdr3_nt: TGTGCCACCAGTGCTCGGCTCTCCTACAATGAGCAGTTCTTC
cdr3_length: 14; v_call: TRBV3-1; j_call: TRBJ2-7; clone_size: many; d_call: .; cdr3_aa: CASSQGVARYEQYF; cdr3_nt: TGTGCCAGCAGCCAAGGGGTAGCGCGCTACGAGCAGTACTTC
cdr3_length: 12; v_call: TRBV18; j_call: TRBJ2-4; clone_size: few; d_call: .; cdr3_aa: CASSPRGDLQYF; cdr3_nt: TGTGCCAGCTCACCACGGGGGGACCTTCAGTACTTC
cdr3_length: 15; v_call: TRBV4-1; j_call: TRBJ2-5; clone_size: .; d_call: .; cdr3_aa: CASRPGPGPRETQYF; cdr3_nt: TGCGCCAGCAGGCCTGGACCGGGCCCAAGGGAGACCCAGTACTTC
cdr3_length: 14; v_call: TRBV21-1; j_call: TRBJ2-1; clone_size: .; d_call: .; cdr3_aa: CASSRRQGSNEQFF; cdr3_nt: TGTGCCAGCAGCAGAAGACAGGGCTCCAATGAGCAGTTCTTC
cdr3_length: 14; v_call: TRBV4-1; j_call: TRBJ1-1; clone_size: few; d_call: .; cdr3_aa: CASSQADQNTEAFF; cdr3_nt: TGCGCCAGCAGCCAAGCAGACCAGAACACTGAAGCTTTCTTT
cdr3_length: 16; v_call: TRBV5-1; j_call: TRBJ1-4; clone_size: few; d_call: .; cdr3_aa: CASSLDGARGGEKLFF; cdr3_nt: TGCGCCAGCAGCTTGGATGGAGCCAGGGGAGGCGAAAAACTGTTTTTT
cdr3_length: 15; v_call: TRBV25-1; j_call: TRBJ2-5; clone_size: many; d_call: .; cdr3_aa: CASSRSTGRQETQYF; cdr3_nt: TGTGCCAGCAGTCGATCGACAGGGAGGCAAGAGACCCAGTACTTC
cdr3_length: 17; v_call: TRBV5-5; j_call: TRBJ1-2; clone_size: .; d_call: TRBD1; cdr3_aa: CASSFWGYGGGTGGNTF; cdr3_nt: TGTGCCAGCAGCTTTTGGGGATACGGAGGCGGGACAGGGGGTAACACCTTC
cdr3_length: 15; v_call: TRBV10-3; j_call: TRBJ2-1; clone_size: few; d_call: TRBD2; cdr3_aa: CAISETSGTYNEQFF; cdr3_nt: TGTGCCATCAGTGAAACTAGCGGAACCTACAATGAGCAGTTCTTC
cdr3_length: 15; v_call: TRBV5-1; j_call: TRBJ1-2; clone_size: few; d_call: .; cdr3_aa: CASSLEASPNYGYTF; cdr3_nt: TGCGCCAGCAGCTTGGAGGCCAGTCCGAACTATGGCTACACCTTC
cdr3_length: 12; v_call: TRBV7-2; j_call: TRBJ2-3; clone_size: few; d_call: .; cdr3_aa: CASSWGGYTQYF; cdr3_nt: TGTGCCAGCAGCTGGGGCGGGTATACGCAGTATTTT
cdr3_length: 12; v_call: TRBV15; j_call: TRBJ2-7; clone_size: .; d_call: .; cdr3_aa: CATSTGIAEQYF; cdr3_nt: TGTGCCACCAGCACCGGGATCGCAGAGCAGTACTTC
cdr3_length: 12; v_call: TRBV7-3; j_call: TRBJ2-3; clone_size: .; d_call: .; cdr3_aa: CASSLAGTRQYF; cdr3_nt: TGTGCCAGCAGCTTGGCCGGGACCCGGCAGTATTTT
cdr3_length: 18; v_call: TRBV3-1; j_call: TRBJ2-3; clone_size: few; d_call: TRBD2; cdr3_aa: CASSQGTSGGARPSTQYF; cdr3_nt: TGTGCCAGCAGCCAGGGGACTAGCGGGGGGGCCCGGCCATCTACGCAGTATTTT
cdr3_length: 13; v_call: TRBV7-6; j_call: TRBJ2-5; clone_size: .; d_call: TRBD1; cdr3_aa: CASSLGSGGSRAF; cdr3_nt: TGTGCCAGCAGCTTAGGCTCAGGGGGAAGTAGGGCCTTC
cdr3_length: 17; v_call: TRBV4-2; j_call: TRBJ1-2; clone_size: .; d_call: .; cdr3_aa: CASSRPYLSGGYYGYTF; cdr3_nt: TGTGCCAGCAGCCGCCCTTATTTGTCGGGGGGTTACTATGGCTACACCTTC
cdr3_length: 13; v_call: TRBV20-1; j_call: TRBJ2-2; clone_size: few; d_call: .; cdr3_aa: CSARPSGTGELFF; cdr3_nt: TGCAGTGCTAGACCTAGTGGCACCGGGGAGCTGTTTTTT
cdr3_length: 16; v_call: TRBV4-3; j_call: TRBJ2-7; clone_size: .; d_call: TRBD1; cdr3_aa: CASSQSTGTGAYEQYF; cdr3_nt: TGCGCCAGCAGCCAGAGCACCGGGACAGGGGCCTACGAGCAGTACTTC
cdr3_length: 14; v_call: TRBV12-3/TRBV12-4; j_call: TRBJ2-2; clone_size: .; d_call: .; cdr3_aa: CASSGPPGAGELFF; cdr3_nt: TGTGCCAGCAGTGGTCCCCCGGGCGCCGGGGAGCTGTTTTTT
cdr3_length: 16; v_call: TRBV10-3; j_call: TRBJ2-1; clone_size: once; d_call: .; cdr3_aa: CAISEGGSLTYNEQFF; cdr3_nt: TGTGCCATCAGTGAAGGAGGTTCCCTAACCTACAATGAGCAGTTCTTC
cdr3_length: 15; v_call: TRBV20-1; j_call: TRBJ1-2; clone_size: .; d_call: .; cdr3_aa: CSASTGRQGNYGYTF; cdr3_nt: TGCAGTGCTAGTACGGGCCGGCAGGGGAACTATGGCTACACCTTC
cdr3_length: 15; v_call: TRBV5-1; j_call: TRBJ2-1; clone_size: .; d_call: TRBD2; cdr3_aa: CASSLQLAGYNEQFF; cdr3_nt: TGCGCCAGCAGCTTACAACTAGCGGGGTACAATGAGCAGTTCTTC
cdr3_length: 19; v_call: TRBV11-3; j_call: TRBJ2-2; clone_size: few; d_call: .; cdr3_aa: CASSPSWGQGQGNTGELFF; cdr3_nt: TGTGCCAGCAGCCCCTCTTGGGGCCAAGGGCAGGGTAACACCGGGGAGCTGTTTTTT
cdr3_length: 17; v_call: TRBV29-1; j_call: TRBJ2-3; clone_size: few; d_call: TRBD1; cdr3_aa: CSVEDPGDRTNADTQYF; cdr3_nt: TGCAGCGTTGAAGATCCGGGGGACAGGACCAACGCAGATACGCAGTATTTT
cdr3_length: 15; v_call: TRBV20-1; j_call: TRBJ2-3; clone_size: few; d_call: .; cdr3_aa: CSARPAGSSTDTQYF; cdr3_nt: TGCAGTGCTAGACCAGCGGGCTCAAGCACAGATACGCAGTATTTT
cdr3_length: 14; v_call: TRBV2; j_call: TRBJ2-7; clone_size: .; d_call: .; cdr3_aa: CASSASGVVREQYF; cdr3_nt: TGTGCCAGCAGCGCCTCGGGGGTAGTGCGCGAGCAGTACTTC
cdr3_length: 19; v_call: TRBV15; j_call: TRBJ1-1; clone_size: few; d_call: TRBD1; cdr3_aa: CATSKGMVGQGIAYTEAFF; cdr3_nt: TGTGCCACCAGCAAAGGAATGGTGGGACAGGGAATCGCGTACACTGAAGCTTTCTTT
cdr3_length: 17; v_call: TRBV3-1; j_call: TRBJ2-5; clone_size: few; d_call: .; cdr3_aa: CASSQEDSRATQETQYF; cdr3_nt: TGTGCCAGCAGCCAGGAGGATTCGAGGGCTACTCAAGAGACCCAGTACTTC
cdr3_length: 15; v_call: TRBV5-5; j_call: TRBJ1-1; clone_size: few; d_call: .; cdr3_aa: CASSLMLGGNTEAFF; cdr3_nt: TGTGCCAGCAGCTTGATGCTTGGGGGGAACACTGAAGCTTTCTTT
cdr3_length: 15; v_call: TRBV6-5; j_call: TRBJ1-2; clone_size: few; d_call: .; cdr3_aa: CASSFAGENAYGYTF; cdr3_nt: TGTGCCAGCAGTTTCGCGGGAGAGAATGCCTATGGCTACACCTTC
cdr3_length: 14; v_call: TRBV10-3; j_call: TRBJ1-1; clone_size: few; d_call: .; cdr3_aa: CAISEYGGNTEAFF; cdr3_nt: TGTGCCATCAGTGAGTACGGGGGAAACACTGAAGCTTTCTTT
cdr3_length: 18; v_call: TRBV4-1; j_call: TRBJ2-5; clone_size: .; d_call: TRBD2; cdr3_aa: CASSPRTASGGTQETQYF; cdr3_nt: TGCGCCAGCAGCCCCAGAACAGCGAGCGGGGGGACCCAAGAGACCCAGTACTTC
cdr3_length: 16; v_call: TRBV6-2/TRBV6-3; j_call: TRBJ1-2; clone_size: many; d_call: TRBD1; cdr3_aa: CASKGQGGLRNYGYTF; cdr3_nt: TGTGCCAGCAAAGGACAGGGAGGGCTTCGGAACTATGGCTACACCTTC
cdr3_length: 16; v_call: TRBV6-9; j_call: TRBJ1-1; clone_size: .; d_call: .; cdr3_aa: CASSDAGMGQNTEAFF; cdr3_nt: TGTGCCAGCAGTGACGCGGGGATGGGACAGAACACTGAAGCTTTCTTT
cdr3_length: 15; v_call: TRBV5-1; j_call: TRBJ2-1; clone_size: .; d_call: .; cdr3_aa: CASSPSEGPYNEQFF; cdr3_nt: TGCGCCAGCAGCCCCTCCGAGGGCCCCTACAATGAGCAGTTCTTC
cdr3_length: 11; v_call: TRBV30; j_call: TRBJ1-1; clone_size: .; d_call: TRBD1; cdr3_aa: CAWSGQGMTFF; cdr3_nt: TGTGCCTGGAGTGGACAGGGAATGACTTTCTTT
cdr3_length: 15; v_call: TRBV5-1; j_call: TRBJ2-2; clone_size: .; d_call: TRBD1; cdr3_aa: CASTPGQGVTGELFF; cdr3_nt: TGCGCCAGCACCCCCGGACAGGGGGTCACCGGGGAGCTGTTTTTT
cdr3_length: 13; v_call: TRBV25-1; j_call: TRBJ1-2; clone_size: few; d_call: TRBD1; cdr3_aa: CASSESAGGGYTF; cdr3_nt: TGTGCCAGCAGTGAATCGGCAGGGGGTGGCTACACCTTC
cdr3_length: 14; v_call: TRBV18; j_call: TRBJ2-7; clone_size: .; d_call: .; cdr3_aa: CASSPTGHVYEQYF; cdr3_nt: TGTGCCAGCTCACCAACGGGACATGTATACGAGCAGTACTTC